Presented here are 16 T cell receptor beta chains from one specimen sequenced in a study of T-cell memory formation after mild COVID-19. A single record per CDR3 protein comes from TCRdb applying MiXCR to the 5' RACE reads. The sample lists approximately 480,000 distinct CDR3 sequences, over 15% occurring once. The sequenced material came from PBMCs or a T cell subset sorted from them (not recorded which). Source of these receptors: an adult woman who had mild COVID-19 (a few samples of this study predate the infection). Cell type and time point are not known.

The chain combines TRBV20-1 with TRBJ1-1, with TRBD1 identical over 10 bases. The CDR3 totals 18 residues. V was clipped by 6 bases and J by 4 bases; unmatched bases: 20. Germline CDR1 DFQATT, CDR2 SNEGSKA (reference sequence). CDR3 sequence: CSARKRRIETGGFTEAFF. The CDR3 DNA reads TGCAGTGCCCGGAAAAGGCGTATCGAGACAGGGGGCTTCACTGAAGCTTTCTTT.

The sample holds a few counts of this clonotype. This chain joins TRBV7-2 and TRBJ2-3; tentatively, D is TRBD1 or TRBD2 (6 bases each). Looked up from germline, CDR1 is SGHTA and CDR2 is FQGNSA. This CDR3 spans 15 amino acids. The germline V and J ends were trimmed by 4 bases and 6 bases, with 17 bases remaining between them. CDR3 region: CASSSEGGGLDTQYF. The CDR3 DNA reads TGTGCCAGCAGCTCGGAAGGAGGGGGTTTGGATACGCAGTATTTT. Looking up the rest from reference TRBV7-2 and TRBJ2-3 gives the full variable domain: GAGVSQSPSNKVTEKGKDVELRCDPISGHTALYWYRQSLGQGLEFLIYFQGNSAPDKSGLPSDRFSAERTGGSVSTLTIQRTQQEDSAVYLCASSSEGGGLDTQYFGPGTRLTVL.

The CDR3 loop reads CASSLEEGMEFGYTF. The CDR3 nucleotides are TGCGCCAGCAGCTTGGAAGAAGGGATGGAGTTTGGCTACACCTTC. The chain uses TRBV5-1 and TRBJ1-2; unclear D gene. Trimming removed 0 bases from V and 7 bases from J, with 16 bases in between. Germline assignment: CDR1 SGHRS and CDR2 YFSETQ. This CDR3 contains 15 residues.

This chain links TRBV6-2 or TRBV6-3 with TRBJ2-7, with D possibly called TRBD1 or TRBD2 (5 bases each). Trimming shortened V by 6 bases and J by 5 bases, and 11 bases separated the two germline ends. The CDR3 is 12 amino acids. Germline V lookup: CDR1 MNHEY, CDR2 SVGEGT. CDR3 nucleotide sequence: TGTGCCAGCAGGGGCCTGGGGGACGAGCAGTACTTC. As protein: CASRGLGDEQYF.

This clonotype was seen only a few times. The CDR3 DNA reads TGCAGCGTTCGTTCTGGGTACGATGAGCAGTTCTTC. It specifies CSVRSGYDEQFF. The chain employs TRBV29-1 and TRBJ2-1, with D unclear. The CDR3 length is 12 residues. Trimming cost V 5 bases and J 8 bases, with 13 bases left between them. Per the germline V gene, CDR1 is SQVTM and CDR2 is ANQGSEA.

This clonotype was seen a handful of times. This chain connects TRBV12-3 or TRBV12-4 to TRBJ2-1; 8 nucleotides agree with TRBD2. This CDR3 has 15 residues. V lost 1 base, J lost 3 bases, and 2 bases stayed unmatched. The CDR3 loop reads CASSLVSGVYNEQFF. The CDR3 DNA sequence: TGTGCCAGCAGTTTAGTTAGCGGGGTCTACAATGAGCAGTTCTTC.

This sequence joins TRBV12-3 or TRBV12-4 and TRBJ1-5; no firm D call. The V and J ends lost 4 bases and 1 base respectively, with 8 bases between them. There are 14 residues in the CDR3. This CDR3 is CASSSLASNQPQHF. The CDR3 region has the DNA TGTGCCAGCAGTTCCCTCGCCAGCAATCAGCCCCAGCATTTT.

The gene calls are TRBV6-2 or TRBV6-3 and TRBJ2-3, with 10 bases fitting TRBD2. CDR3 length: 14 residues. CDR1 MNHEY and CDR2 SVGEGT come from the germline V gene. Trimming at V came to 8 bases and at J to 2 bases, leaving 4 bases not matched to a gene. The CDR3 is CASSSGGYTDTQYF. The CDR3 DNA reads TGTGCCAGCTCTAGCGGGGGCTACACAGATACGCAGTATTTT.

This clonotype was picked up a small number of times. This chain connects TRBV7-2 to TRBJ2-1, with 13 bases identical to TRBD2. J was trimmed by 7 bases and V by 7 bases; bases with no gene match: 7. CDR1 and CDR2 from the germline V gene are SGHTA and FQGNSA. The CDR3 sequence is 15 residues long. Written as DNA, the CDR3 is TGTGCCAGCAATAGAAGGACTAGCGGGAGAAATGAGCAGTTCTTC. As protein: CASNRRTSGRNEQFF.

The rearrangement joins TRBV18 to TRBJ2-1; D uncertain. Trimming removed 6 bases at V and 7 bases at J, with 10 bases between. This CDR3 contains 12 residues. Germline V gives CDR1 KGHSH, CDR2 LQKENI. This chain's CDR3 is CASSFEGNEQFF. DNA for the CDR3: TGTGCCAGCTCCTTTGAAGGGAATGAGCAGTTCTTC.

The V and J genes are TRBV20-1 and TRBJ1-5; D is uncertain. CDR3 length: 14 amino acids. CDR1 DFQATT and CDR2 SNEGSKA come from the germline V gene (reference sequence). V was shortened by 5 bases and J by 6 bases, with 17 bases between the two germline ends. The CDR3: CSAGGVEPFQPQHF. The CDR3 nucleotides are TGCAGTGCTGGCGGGGTAGAACCGTTTCAGCCCCAGCATTTT.

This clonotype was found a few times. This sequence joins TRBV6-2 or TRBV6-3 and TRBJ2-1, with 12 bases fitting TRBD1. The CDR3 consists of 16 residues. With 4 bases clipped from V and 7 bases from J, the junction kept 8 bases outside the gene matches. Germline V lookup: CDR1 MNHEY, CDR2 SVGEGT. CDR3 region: CASSFRDRGRGNEQFF. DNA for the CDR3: TGTGCCAGCAGTTTCCGGGACAGGGGGCGAGGAAATGAGCAGTTCTTC.

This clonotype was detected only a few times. The CDR3 DNA reads as TGTGCCAGCAGTTACGGGACAGGGGGCAACTATGGCTACACCTTC. Its protein product is CASSYGTGGNYGYTF. The rearrangement links TRBV12-3 or TRBV12-4 to TRBJ1-2, with TRBD1 identical over 12 bases. V gave up 4 bases and J gave up 2 bases; unmatched junction bases: 2. This CDR3 comprises 15 residues.

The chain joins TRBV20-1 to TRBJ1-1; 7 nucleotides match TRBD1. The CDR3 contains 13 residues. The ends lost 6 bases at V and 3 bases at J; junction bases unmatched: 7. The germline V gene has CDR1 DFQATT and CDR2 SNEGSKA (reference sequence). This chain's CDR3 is CSAHRGGDTEAFF. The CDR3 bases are TGCAGTGCCCACAGGGGAGGGGACACTGAAGCTTTCTTT.

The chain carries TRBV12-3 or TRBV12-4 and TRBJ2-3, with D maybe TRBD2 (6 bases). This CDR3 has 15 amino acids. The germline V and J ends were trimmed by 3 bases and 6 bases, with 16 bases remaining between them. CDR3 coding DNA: TGTGCCAGCAGTTTGGCCACCGCGGCGGGGGATACGCAGTATTTT. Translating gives CASSLATAAGDTQYF.

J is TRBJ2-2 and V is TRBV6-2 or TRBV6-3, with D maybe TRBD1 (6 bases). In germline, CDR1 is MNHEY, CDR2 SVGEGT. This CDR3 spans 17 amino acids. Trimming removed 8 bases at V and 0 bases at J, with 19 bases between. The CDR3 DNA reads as TGTGCCAGCTCCAGCGCCGGGACAACTTCGAACACCGGGGAGCTGTTTTTT. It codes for CASSSAGTTSNTGELFF.